The 20 T cell receptor beta chains listed next were all sequenced from one sample in a study of control samples from healthy donors and cancer patients. Sequenced by immunoSEQ multiplex PCR; TCRdb stores in-frame clones only, minus some. The sample has more than 150,000 clones, 80% to 95% seen once. The specimen sequenced was blood. The receptors come from a woman between 25 and 40 years old in good health.

The chain combines TRBV12-5 with TRBJ2-3, with 11 bases that match TRBD1. The CDR3 has 21 amino acids. J gave up 1 base and V 3 bases, and 18 bases lay outside the gene matches. Germline CDR1 is LGHNT and CDR2 is FRNRAP. CDR3: CASGFFSILWDRGKGTDTQYF. The CDR3 DNA is TGTGCTAGTGGTTTCTTCTCGATACTATGGGACAGGGGGAAAGGCACAGATACGCAGTATTTT.

J is TRBJ1-6 and V is TRBV28; possibly TRBD1 for D (5 bases). Trimming took off 2 bases at V and 9 bases at J, with 14 bases between the two ends. This CDR3 contains 15 residues. Germline V gene data show CDR1 as MDHEN and CDR2 as SYDVKM. DNA of the CDR3: TGTGCCAGCAGTTTACATCAGGGACTTGGTTCACCCCTCCACTTT. Its translation: CASSLHQGLGSPLHF.

V gene TRBV6-6 combines with J gene TRBJ1-2, with D perhaps matching TRBD1 (6 bases). Per the germline V gene, CDR1 is MNHNY and CDR2 is SVGAGI (reference sequence). The CDR3 covers 13 residues. Trimming removed 7 bases at V and 6 bases at J, with 15 bases between. This chain's CDR3 is CASNRDNINGYTF. CDR3 sequence (DNA): TGTGCCAGCAACCGGGACAATATAAATGGCTACACCTTC.

The chain recombines TRBV27 with TRBJ2-3; the D gene is possibly TRBD2 (6 bases). The CDR3 runs 15 residues. Germline CDR1 and CDR2: MNHEY and SMNVEV (reference sequence). Trimming shortened V by 4 bases and J by 2 bases, and 13 bases separated the two germline ends. CDR3 DNA sequence: TGTGCCAGCAGTTCCGGGACTGCGAACACAGATACGCAGTATTTT. Translating gives CASSSGTANTDTQYF.

V gene TRBV5-1 combines with J gene TRBJ2-3, with D possibly TRBD2 on 5 matching bases. The CDR3 spans 17 residues. Trimming removed 1 base at V and 0 bases at J, with 15 bases between. Germline lookup yields CDR1 SGHRS and CDR2 YFSETQ. This CDR3 is CASSLTRLIPSTDTQYF. CDR3 coding DNA: TGCGCCAGCAGCTTGACCAGACTAATCCCTAGCACAGATACGCAGTATTTT.

This chain links TRBV5-1 with TRBJ2-1; weak D call: TRBD2 (5 bases). In germline, CDR1 is SGHRS, CDR2 YFSETQ. CDR3 length equals 14 residues. V was pared by 5 bases and J by 5 bases, with 14 bases between. The CDR3 reads CASRSLAADNEQFF. The CDR3 coding sequence is TGCGCCAGCAGATCTCTAGCTGCGGACAATGAGCAGTTCTTC. The full variable domain, rest sourced from reference TRBV5-1 and TRBJ2-1, is KAGVTQTPRYLIKTRGQQVTLSCSPISGHRSVSWYQQTPGQGLQFLFEYFSETQRNKGNFPGRFSGRQFSNSRSEMNVSTLELGDSALYLCASRSLAADNEQFFGPGTRLTVL.

This clone was seen only a few times. The rearrangement links TRBV19 to TRBJ2-1; TRBD2 is a possible D gene (6 bases). Germline CDR1 is LNHDA and CDR2 is SQIVND (reference sequence). The CDR3 consists of 15 residues. Trimming cost V 2 bases and J 5 bases, with 13 bases left between them. CDR3 loop: CASSILRGANNEQFF. The CDR3 region has the DNA TGTGCCAGTAGTATACTGCGCGGGGCGAACAATGAGCAGTTCTTC.

The chain combines TRBV6-4 with TRBJ2-1; 10 positions agree with TRBD2. V trimming: 5 bases; J trimming: 1 base; junction bases outside the gene matches: 2. The CDR3 totals 15 residues. Germline V gene lookup returns CDR1 MRHNA and CDR2 SNTAGT. The DNA of the CDR3 is TGTGCCAGCAGTAAACTAGCGGGATCCTACAATGAGCAGTTCTTC. This codes for CASSKLAGSYNEQFF.

The chain combines TRBV6-5 with TRBJ2-2, with 9 bases fitting TRBD1. Germline loops: CDR1 MNHEY, CDR2 SVGAGI. The CDR3 is 15 amino acids. Trimming took 6 bases from V and 4 from J; bases not matched to a gene: 6. The CDR3 DNA reads as TGTGCCAGCAGCTCTCGGACAGGGGCCACCGGGGAGCTGTTTTTT. This sequence encodes CASSSRTGATGELFF.

The chain has TRBV4-3 and TRBJ1-2, with TRBD1 matching over 10 bases. Germline CDR1 is LGHNA and CDR2 is YSLEER. V trimming: 1 base; J trimming: 8 bases; junction bases outside the gene matches: 7. CDR3 length equals 15 residues. CDR3 nucleotides: TGCGCCAGCAGCCAAGTGAGACAGGGGGCGCGGGGCTACACCTTC. Amino acid sequence: CASSQVRQGARGYTF.

This rearrangement joins TRBV6-4 to TRBJ2-2, with D perhaps TRBD2 (5 bases). CDR1 and CDR2 (germline): MRHNA, SNTAGT. This CDR3 region has 13 residues. V gave up 6 bases and J gave up 4 bases, with 9 bases separating them. The CDR3 loop reads CASSSSTTGELFF. DNA of the CDR3: TGTGCCAGCAGCTCTAGCACCACCGGGGAGCTGTTTTTT.

J is TRBJ2-2 and V is TRBV21-1; the table names TRBD2, a call not compared with the DNA. TRBV21-1 is a pseudogene. The CDR3 is 16 residues long. The CDR3: CASREREKANTGELFF. The CDR3 DNA follows: TGTGCTAGCAGAGAGCGGGAGAAAGCGAACACCGGGGAGCTGTTTTTT.

The chain has TRBV5-5 and TRBJ2-1, with 8 bases identical to TRBD1. CDR1 and CDR2 (germline): SGHKS, YYEKEE (reference sequence). The CDR3 is 12 residues long. J gave up 9 bases and V 2 bases, and 1 base lay outside the gene matches. The CDR3 spells CASSLQGGEQFF. The CDR3, as DNA: TGTGCCAGCAGCTTACAGGGGGGTGAGCAGTTCTTC.

The chain is built from TRBV28 and TRBJ1-5; D ambiguous. Germline V gene lookup returns CDR1 MDHEN and CDR2 SYDVKM. This CDR3 is built from 15 residues. Trimming took 5 bases from V and 2 from J, leaving 13 bases between them. CDR3 region: CASSPWGERNQPQHF. As DNA, the CDR3 is TGTGCCAGCAGTCCCTGGGGAGAACGCAATCAGCCCCAGCATTTT.

CDR3: CATSQTDRDSNIQYF. The CDR3 DNA reads as TGTGCCACCAGTCAAACCGACCGGGACTCAAACATTCAGTACTTC. V usage is TRBV24-1 and J usage is TRBJ2-4, with a possible D match to TRBD2 (6 bases). The V end lost 6 bases, the J end lost 6 bases, and 17 bases lay between the germline ends. The CDR3 sequence is 15 residues long. From germline, CDR1 is KGHDR and CDR2 SFDVKD.

This rearrangement joins TRBV3-1 (or the pseudogene TRBV3-2) to TRBJ2-7; no definite D call. The CDR3 consists of 14 residues. Germline loops: CDR1 LGHDT, CDR2 YNNKEL (reference sequence). V lost 1 base and J lost 0, with 7 bases in between. The CDR3 bases are TGTGCCAGCAGCCAAGCAAGATTCTCCTACGAGCAGTACTTC. It specifies CASSQARFSYEQYF.

This clone was seen once. The chain uses TRBV4-2 and TRBJ2-1; unclear D gene. The germline gives CDR1 LGHNA, CDR2 YNFKEQ. V shed 1 base and J shed 10 bases, with 11 bases lying between them. The length of the CDR3 is 13 residues. DNA for the CDR3: TGTGCCAGCAGCCAAGTTGAATTAGGGGAGCAGTTCTTC. Its translation is CASSQVELGEQFF.

The chain has TRBV14 and TRBJ1-1, with D perhaps TRBD1 (5 bases). Germline lookup yields CDR1 SGHDN and CDR2 FVKESK. Trimming took 5 bases from V and 11 from J, leaving 21 bases between them. The CDR3 loop spans 14 amino acids. Here the CDR3 DNA reads TGTGCCAGCAGCGCTGATCTCCGGGGCATGGATGCTTTCTTT. This encodes CASSADLRGMDAFF.

This chain connects TRBV6-5 to TRBJ1-1; 7 nucleotides line up with TRBD1. Unmatched junction bases numbered 2, after V lost 3 bases and J lost 7 bases. CDR1 and CDR2 (germline): MNHEY, SVGAGI. The CDR3 has 12 amino acids. The CDR3 protein is CASSYTGDEAFF. In nucleotides, the CDR3 is TGTGCCAGCAGTTATACAGGGGATGAAGCTTTCTTT.

This chain links TRBV3-1 (or the pseudogene TRBV3-2) with TRBJ1-6, with D maybe TRBD1 (5 bases). Germline lookup yields CDR1 LGHDT and CDR2 YNNKEL (reference sequence). This CDR3 region has 16 residues. The V end lost 2 bases, the J end lost 4 bases, and 12 bases lay between the germline ends. The DNA of the CDR3 is TGTGCCAGCAGCCAAAACACAGGCAATTATAATTCACCCCTCCACTTT. It translates to CASSQNTGNYNSPLHF.